These 13 T cell receptor beta chains came from one sample sequenced in a study of blood T cells in healthy people across ages. PCR was performed a second time for about 7 to 12 cycles using a sample-barcoded 5' primer and a J-beta primer mix. TCRdb re-called the 5' RACE reads through MiXCR, storing one row per CDR3 protein. The sample has hundreds of thousands of distinct CDR3 sequences, just over 55% seen once. Sequenced material: blood. The source of these receptors is a middle-aged man in good health.

The sample holds one count of this clonotype. V usage is TRBV20-1 and J usage is TRBJ1-2; 8 positions match TRBD1. The CDR3 has 14 amino acids. V lost 4 bases, J lost 4 bases, and 8 bases stayed unmatched. The germline CDR1 and CDR2 sequences are DFQATT and SNEGSKA (reference sequence). CDR3 residues: CSANTRQGTYGYTF. The CDR3 DNA reads TGCAGTGCTAATACTCGACAGGGGACCTATGGCTACACCTTC.

The V gene is TRBV7-2, the J gene TRBJ2-4; 7 nucleotides match TRBD2. The DNA end lines up better with TRBJ2-7; the J call may be wrong. Looked up from germline, CDR1 is SGHTA and CDR2 is FQGNSA. The CDR3 loop spans 15 amino acids. The CDR3 sequence: CASSPWGGSLYEQYF. Written as DNA, the CDR3 is TGTGCCAGCAGCCCCTGGGGGGGGTCTCTCTACGAGCAGTACTTC.

The CDR3: CAWKTQSVYGYTF. The CDR3 region has the DNA TGTGCCTGGAAGACACAGAGCGTCTATGGCTACACCTTC. The rearrangement joins TRBV30 to TRBJ1-2; D is unclear. The germline CDR1 and CDR2 sequences are GTSNPN and SVGIG (reference sequence). The CDR3 loop spans 13 amino acids. V lost 4 bases and J lost 4, with 13 bases in between.

V and J are TRBV28 and TRBJ2-1, with 8 positions matching TRBD2. The germline V gene encodes CDR1 MDHEN and CDR2 SYDVKM. The CDR3 has 14 residues. The trim removed 7 bases at V and 2 bases at J, leaving 4 bases unmatched. The CDR3 region has the DNA TGTGCCAGCAAACGGGAGGGCCCCTACAATGAGCAGTTCTTC. Protein sequence: CASKREGPYNEQFF.

With respect to this clonotype: At one end, the junction sequence differs from germline, possibly due to a read error. The V gene is TRBV28, the J gene TRBJ2-3, with D hard to call. CDR1 and CDR2 (germline): MDHEN, SYDVKM. The CDR3 length is 10 residues. CDR3 DNA sequence: TGTGCCAGTTCAGAGGATATGCAGTATTTT. Its protein product is CASSEDMQYF. The full variable domain, its missing parts supplied by reference TRBV28 and TRBJ2-3, is DVKVTQSSRYLVKRTGEKVFLECVQDMDHENMFWYRQDPGLGLRLIYFSYDVKMKEKGDIPEGYSVSREKKERFSLILESASTNQTSMYLCASSEDMQYFGPGTRLTVL.

The chain joins TRBV12-3 or TRBV12-4 to TRBJ2-3; 8 bases fit TRBD2. Germline trimming cut 5 bases from V and 8 bases from J; bases unmatched to any gene: 9. This CDR3 spans 14 amino acids. Here the CDR3 DNA reads TGTGCCAGCAGTGGCTGGACTAGCTCAACTACGCAGTATTTT. As protein: CASSGWTSSTTQYF.

This chain uses TRBV25-1 with TRBJ2-1; 8 bases align to TRBD1. V lost 4 bases, J lost 7 bases, and 15 bases stayed unmatched. Germline-derived CDR1 and CDR2 are MGHDK and SYGVNS. The CDR3 is 17 amino acids. The CDR3 reads CASSVSGGARLTNEQFF. As DNA, the CDR3 is TGTGCCAGCAGTGTATCAGGGGGCGCTAGGCTGACGAATGAGCAGTTCTTC. The full variable domain, its missing parts supplied by reference TRBV25-1 and TRBJ2-1, is EADIYQTPRYLVIGTGKKITLECSQTMGHDKMYWYQQDPGMELHLIHYSYGVNSTEKGDLSSESTVSRIRTEHFPLTLESARPSHTSQYLCASSVSGGARLTNEQFFGPGTRLTVL.

The CDR3 DNA is TGCGCCAGCAGCTTGTCGGGTCGGGGGGCCCAAGAGACCCAGTACTTC. This sequence encodes CASSLSGRGAQETQYF. The chain uses TRBV5-1 and TRBJ2-5; TRBD2 is a possible D gene (7 bases). This CDR3 contains 16 residues. In germline, CDR1 is SGHRS, CDR2 YFSETQ. The V end lost 1 base, the J end lost 1 base, and 14 bases lay between the germline ends.

The chain recombines TRBV7-2 with TRBJ2-7; D is unclear. Germline CDR1 reads SGHTA; CDR2 reads FQGNSA. The ends were cut back, 1 base at V and 0 bases at J, with 7 bases in the middle. The CDR3 length is 14 residues. CDR3 region: CASSLVGDSYEQYF. The CDR3 nucleotides are TGTGCCAGCAGCTTAGTCGGAGACTCCTACGAGCAGTACTTC.

The table lists this clonotype with a few counts. The V call is TRBV6-2 or TRBV6-3, the J call TRBJ2-1; TRBD2 agrees at 8 bases. Germline values: CDR1 MNHEY, CDR2 SVGEGT. The CDR3 is 24 amino acids. V was pared by 2 bases and J by 8 bases, with 35 bases of the junction left unmatched. CDR3 amino acids: CASSYTTKGSLKGHGGGRPDEQFF. In DNA form, the CDR3 reads TGTGCCAGCAGTTACACGACCAAGGGGTCCCTAAAGGGACATGGCGGGGGGCGCCCTGATGAGCAGTTCTTC.

In nucleotides, the CDR3 is TGTGCCAGCAGACTACAGGGCGAGAATGGCTACACCTTC. It is translated as CASRLQGENGYTF. This chain uses TRBV12-3 or TRBV12-4 with TRBJ1-2; perhaps TRBD1 as D (6 bases). The V end was cut by 6 bases, the J end by 6 bases, with 14 bases between. The CDR3 sequence is 13 residues long.

The chain uses TRBV14 and TRBJ2-7; either TRBD1 or TRBD2 may fit D (5 bases each). Per germline, CDR1 SGHDN and CDR2 FVKESK. The CDR3 runs to 16 residues. The V and J ends lost 1 base and 1 base respectively, with 14 bases between them. CDR3 nucleotide sequence: TGTGCCAGCAGCCAAGGGGGCCGATGGAGGTCCTACGAGCAGTACTTC. Protein: CASSQGGRWRSYEQYF.

This clonotype has just a few counts. V is TRBV7-2 and J is TRBJ1-2, with 7 positions matching TRBD1. CDR1 is SGHTA and CDR2 is FQGNSA in the germline V gene. CDR3 length equals 16 residues. V lost 0 bases and J lost 8; bases outside the gene matches: 12. CDR3 sequence reads: CASSLATPLTGQGYTF. The CDR3 DNA is TGTGCCAGCAGCTTAGCGACCCCCTTGACAGGGCAGGGCTACACCTTC.